This TCR beta chain was identified in a study of blood T cell repertoires in COVID-19. Study-wide context: Donors in the United States, Italy and Spain gave samples during acute or convalescent COVID-19. The cDNA or gDNA used as material had been derived from T cells, B-cell-depleted T cells, or PBMCs.

As handled by the study authors: Reference gene primer amplification in the assay estimated nucleated cell counts. TCRdb's table, derived via immunoSEQ multiplex PCR, lists solely in-frame clones and lacks some. That table supplies the V and J calls and clone size; D and trimming were determined from the DNA. The table includes some 300,000 clones, 70% to 90% detected once. The TCR sequence derives from a woman under 40 who had recovered from COVID-19. The sample comprised peripheral blood.

CDR3 in amino acids: CASQGGSGQGNWDNQPQHF. The DNA of the CDR3 is TGTGCCAGCCAGGGAGGTTCGGGACAGGGGAATTGGGACAATCAGCCCCAGCATTTT. The J gene is TRBJ1-5, the V gene TRBV6-4, with 10 bases fitting TRBD1. The CDR3 length is 19 residues. Germline CDR1 is MRHNA and CDR2 is SNTAGT. The V segment lost 8 bases and the J segment 3 bases; nucleotides outside the gene matches: 19.